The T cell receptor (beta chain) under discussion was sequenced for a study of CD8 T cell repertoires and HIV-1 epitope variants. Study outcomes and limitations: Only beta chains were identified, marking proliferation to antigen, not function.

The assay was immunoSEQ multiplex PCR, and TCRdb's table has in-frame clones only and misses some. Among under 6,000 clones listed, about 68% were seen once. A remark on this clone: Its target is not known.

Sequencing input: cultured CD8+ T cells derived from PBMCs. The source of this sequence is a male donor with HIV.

The CDR3 loop is CASRATGGDSGANVLTF. As DNA, the CDR3 is TGTGCCAGCAGGGCAACCGGAGGGGACTCTGGGGCCAACGTCCTGACTTTC. V is TRBV7-2 and J is TRBJ2-6, with a tentative D call TRBD2 (6 bases). The CDR3 sequence is 17 residues long. The germline V and J ends were trimmed by 6 bases and 0 bases, with 15 bases remaining between them. The germline gives CDR1 SGHTA, CDR2 FQGNSA. Filled out from reference TRBV7-2 and TRBJ2-6, the complete variable domain reads GAGVSQSPSNKVTEKGKDVELRCDPISGHTALYWYRQSLGQGLEFLIYFQGNSAPDKSGLPSDRFSAERTGGSVSTLTIQRTQQEDSAVYLCASRATGGDSGANVLTFGAGSRLTVL.